This T cell receptor beta chain is from a study of Ad26.COV2.S vaccination and SARS-CoV-2 variants (dated by TCRdb to the early 2020s). Background for the entire study: Vaccine-arm donors came from COV1001, a multicentre, randomized, double-blind, placebo-controlled phase I-IIa trial of Ad26.COV2.S in healthy adults. Ad26.COV2.S was given intramuscularly at 5x10^10 or 1x10^11 viral particles, as a single shot or as two shots 56 days apart. TCRbeta repertoire sequencing served as the tool for gauging how specific and how broad the SARS-CoV-2-reactive T cell receptors were following Ad26.COV2.S vaccination. A total of around 32 samples were included in the TCR-sequenced set, comprising about 20 Ad26.COV2.S vaccine recipients, 5 placebo recipients and 8 SARS-CoV-2 convalescent individuals. Trial participants were randomized into five groups of five, in which low-dose or high-dose Ad26.COV2.S was given once or twice, or placebo was given on both occasions. Investigators did not know the trial group allocation while performing experiments and assessing outcomes.

The treatment or condition label on this specimen signifies: around 19 received Ad26.COV2.S at low or high dose, single or two shots; a few received placebo; per-sample allocation not given. Repertoires of vaccine and placebo recipients were sequenced from samples taken on day 63 after the first injection. Cohort 1b enrolled about two dozen adults aged 18-55 years at a single site in Boston, USA, between 29 July and 7 August 2020. As a vaccine, Ad26.COV2.S was a replication-incompetent adenovirus type 26 vector that expressed a prefusion-stabilized SARS-CoV-2 spike protein derived from the original Wuhan strain. The V end loses 11 bases and the J end loses 0 bases, and a stretch of 13 bases separates them. The CDR3 runs 13 amino acids, cysteine and phenylalanine included. Of all the DNA, just the CDR3 is kept, 39 bases in frame from base 1. A note on this clone: Its antigen specificity is not known. One base away there is no much larger clone; base qualities are not given.

The immunoSEQ Assay was used to sequence TCRbeta CDR3 regions. After extraction, genomic DNA underwent amplification by bias-controlled multiplex PCR, followed by high-throughput sequencing. Per the authors' processing: To quantify the absolute abundance of each unique TCRbeta CDR3 region, sequences were collapsed and filtered. T cell fraction was estimated by normalizing TCRbeta template counts to usable DNA, which was measured by amplifying reference genes present in all nucleated cells. Repertoire TCRs were annotated as SARS-CoV-2-specific when V gene, CDR3 amino acid sequence and J gene were exactly matched to a known reactive TCR set. The reference SARS-CoV-2 TCR set came from MIRA and was filtered for enrichment in COVID-19-positive ImmuneCODE repertoires, removing public or cross-reactive TCRs. Drawing on the MIRA antigens, annotated TCRs were analysed further at the level of specific ORF or position within ORF. Breadth was defined as the number of annotated unique rearrangements divided by the total number of unique productive rearrangements, and depth was defined as the summed frequency of the annotated unique rearrangements. Two-sided Wilcoxon rank-sum tests were applied when comparing TCR breadth between groups. The table comes from immuneACCESS by way of TCRdb, which keeps in-frame sequences with V and J called. Part of the clones is missing from these tables; in studies checked, under half for an unresolved V gene and the rest for unknown reasons. V and J calls and clone size are given by that table; D and trimming were obtained from the DNA. Within this sample are almost 400,000 clones, with about nine tenths of them counted one time only. The ten largest clones take up approximately 1.9% of the sample.

The paper's findings and limits, for the study overall: Vaccine and placebo recipients had similar non-spike TCR breadth, a finding consistent with the vaccine containing only spike. Higher spike-specific TCR breadth was observed in Ad26.COV2.S recipients than in placebo recipients (P = 0.0014). It was noted by the authors that total T cell responses may have been underestimated by the TCR breadth and depth analyses. The study lacked the statistical power to compare responses across vaccine doses or regimens. After vaccination, spike-specific CD8+ and CD4+ T cell responses were reported to show substantial breadth.

The sample consisted of peripheral blood, taken in a trial of Ad26.COV2.S vaccine versus placebo. The rearranged chain carries TRBV12-3 or TRBV12-4 and TRBJ1-2, with a weak D call of TRBD1 (5 bases match). This TCR came from a person aged 18-65 years who received the Ad26.COV2.S COVID-19 vaccine or a placebo. The nucleotide sequence is TGTGCCGGCCGTGGGGCCCCTAACTATGGCTACACCTTC. The translation is CAGRGAPNYGYTF.